These 7 T cell receptor beta chains originate from one sample sequenced in a study of T cells in women clearing cervical HPV infection (dated by TCRdb to 2017 to 2018). Libraries came from the immunoSEQ multiplex PCR assay. As stored in TCRdb, this immuneACCESS dataset retains in-frame rearrangements with V and J assigned. A fraction of the clones does not appear; measured against another copy, unresolved V genes explain less than half of the discrepancy, and the remainder lacks a known reason. The sample's clone listing holds 40,000 to 60,000 clones. The top ten clonotypes cover approximately 1% of the sample. The sequenced sample consisted of blood buffy coat. The receptor set was obtained from a woman aged 18 to 75 with a cervical HPV16 infection that either progressed to CIN3+ or cleared (not recorded which).

The covered CDR3 bases are TGTGCCAGCAGCACCTCAGGCCAGCCC. This sequence encodes CASSTSGQP. The CDR3 as a whole reads CASSTSGQPQHF. This rearrangement joins TRBV7-9 to TRBJ1-5; D not resolved. The read ends 3 residues shy of where the CDR3 ends; the end is completed using the germline J gene. CDR3 length equals 12 residues. Trimming removed 5 bases at V and 7 bases at J, with 9 bases between. Germline V gives CDR1 SEHNR, CDR2 FQNEAQ (reference sequence).

A remark on this clone: Read coverage stops 3 residues before the CDR3 terminus; the germline J gene supplies the remainder. V and J are TRBV2 and TRBJ2-2; the match to TRBD1 covers 7 bases. Germline lookup yields CDR1 SNHLY and CDR2 FYNNEI. Losses at the gene ends were 5 bases for V and 6 bases for J; bases not matched to a gene: 3. The CDR3 is made up of 13 amino acids. The CDR3 DNA, read in part, is TGTGCCAGCAGTAACAGGGGTTCCGGGGAG. Its translation is CASSNRGSGE. The whole CDR3 protein is CASSNRGSGELFF.

Turning to this clone: The CDR3 end falls 3 residues outside the read, so it is completed with the germline J gene. J is TRBJ2-3 and V is TRBV7-3, with D tentatively TRBD2 (6 bases). This CDR3 has 15 residues. The germline V gene encodes CDR1 SGHTA and CDR2 FQGTGA. The CDR3 DNA, read in part, is TGTGCCAGCAGCTCTAACCGGGACTTCCAAGAGACG. It codes for CASSSNRDFQET. The entire CDR3 reads CASSSNRDFQETQYF.

About this clone: Read sequence stops 3 residues before the CDR3 end, and the germline J gene provides the missing end. The V and J genes are TRBV30 and TRBJ2-2; TRBD1 agrees at 8 bases. The length of the CDR3 is 16 residues. Trimming took 2 bases from V and 0 from J; bases not matched to a gene: 5. CDR1 is GTSNPN and CDR2 is SVGIG in the germline V gene (reference sequence). The CDR3 region is CAWSSGGRTNTGELFF. Partial CDR3 DNA: TGTGCCTGGAGTTCAGGGGGCCGAACGAACACCGGGGAG.

Turning to this clone: From the germline J gene comes the end of the CDR3, since the read stops 3 residues before it. The V and J genes are TRBV18 and TRBJ2-5; 8 nucleotides align to TRBD1. In germline, CDR1 is KGHSH, CDR2 LQKENI. The CDR3 totals 14 residues. V shed 6 bases, J shed 5 bases, and the junction held 8 bases outside the gene matches. The CDR3 sequence is CASSSRGQEETQYF. The DNA read from the CDR3 is TGTGCCAGCTCCTCCAGGGGGCAGGAGGAGACC. Looking up the rest from reference TRBV18 and TRBJ2-5 gives the full variable domain: NAGVMQNPRHLVRRRGQEARLRCSPMKGHSHVYWYRQLPEEGLKFMVYLQKENIIDESGMPKERFSAEFPKEGPSILRIQQVVRGDSAAYFCASSSRGQEETQYFGPGTRLLVL.

The CDR3: CASSSGETQYF. The CDR3 bases that were read are TGTGCCAGCAGCTCAGGAGAGACC. The rearrangement uses TRBV7-9 and TRBJ2-5; D unclear. The read ends 3 residues shy of where the CDR3 ends; the end is completed using the germline J gene. Trimming left V 4 bases short and J 4 bases short, with 4 bases between. This CDR3 has 11 amino acids. Germline V gives CDR1 SEHNR, CDR2 FQNEAQ (reference sequence).

CDR3 sequence: CASSTTGGAVDQPQYF. CDR3 bases read: TGTGCCAGTAGTACGACAGGGGGCGCGGTGGATCAGCCG. V gene TRBV19 combines with J gene TRBJ2-3; TRBD1 matches at 10 bases. The read terminates 3 residues ahead of where the CDR3 ends, so the germline J gene completes it. This CDR3 is built from 16 residues. CDR1 and CDR2 from the germline V gene are LNHDA and SQIVND (reference sequence).